Below are 7 T cell receptor beta chains sequenced from a single sample in a study of regulatory T cells in long-lasting Graves disease. As to time point: newly diagnosed GD, antithyroid drugs for less than 3 months. There was RNA extracted from PBMCs, and the TCR library was made from it. To make TCR beta libraries, researchers used iRepertoire HTBI primers and Arm-PCR of CDR3 regions. Each CDR3 protein gets one entry after TCRdb re-called the multiplex PCR reads with MiXCR. The data show over 500,000 distinct CDR3 sequences, with 15% to 20% seen just once and 12% held by the top ten. This sample also belongs to another study, concerning T cells in Graves' hyperthyroidism and ophthalmopathy.

The sequencing used peripheral blood mononuclear cells (PBMCs), collected at new diagnosis, from a patient treated with antithyroid drugs. These receptors were collected from a man younger than 35 with Graves disease.

This clonotype was seen only a few times. The chain has TRBV2 and TRBJ2-7, with 8 bases matching TRBD2. This CDR3 spans 13 amino acids. Trimming cost V 10 bases and J 4 bases; bases outside gene matches: 9. Germline V CDR1 and CDR2: SNHLY, FYNNEI. In DNA, the CDR3 is TGTGCCACGAAGCGGGAGATGGTTTACGAGCAGTACTTC. It codes for CATKREMVYEQYF. The complete variable domain, with remaining parts taken from reference TRBV2 and TRBJ2-7, reads EPEVTQTPSHQVTQMGQEVILRCVPISNHLYFYWYRQILGQKVEFLVSFYNNEISEKSEIFDDQFSVERPDGSNFTLKIRSTKLEDSAMYFCATKREMVYEQYFGPGTRLTVT.

This clonotype occurred many times. The genes are TRBV2 and TRBJ2-7; D is unclear. The CDR3 covers 14 residues. Germline CDR1 and CDR2: SNHLY and FYNNEI. The V end lost 2 bases, the J end lost 1 base, and 9 bases lay between the germline ends. The CDR3 DNA reads TGTGCCAGCAGTGAATGGCGCCAATCCTACGAGCAGTACTTC. This sequence encodes CASSEWRQSYEQYF.

The J gene is TRBJ1-4, the V gene TRBV10-2; 9 nucleotides align to TRBD1. The CDR3 length is 14 residues. Germline loops: CDR1 WSHSY, CDR2 SAAADI. The trim removed 5 bases at V and 9 bases at J, leaving 7 bases unmatched. The CDR3 here is CASSLNRGLKKLFF. DNA for the CDR3: TGCGCCAGCAGTCTGAACAGGGGGCTAAAAAAACTGTTTTTT.

The chain joins TRBV15 to TRBJ1-1; D unclear. Germline V CDR1 and CDR2: LNHNV, YYDKDF (reference sequence). V lost 0 bases to trimming and J lost 7 bases, with 15 bases between them. This CDR3 has 15 residues. DNA for the CDR3: TGTGCCACCAGCAGAGATCGCCACAGCGGCCTTGAAGCTTTCTTT. This encodes CATSRDRHSGLEAFF.

Ten or more counts support this clonotype. The J gene is TRBJ2-3, the V gene TRBV20-1; D is possibly TRBD1 (6 bases). This CDR3 is 15 amino acids long. The V end was cut by 4 bases, the J end by 1 base, with 15 bases between. In germline, CDR1 is DFQATT, CDR2 SNEGSKA (reference sequence). CDR3 coding DNA: TGCAGTGCTAATTGGGTACAGGGCGGCACAGATACGCAGTATTTT. It specifies CSANWVQGGTDTQYF.

The chain joins TRBV4-2 to TRBJ2-3; 9 bases are shared with TRBD2. Germline V gene data show CDR1 as LGHNA and CDR2 as YNFKEQ. With 1 base clipped from V and 1 base from J, the junction kept 12 bases outside the gene matches. The CDR3 runs 19 residues. This chain's CDR3 is CASSQVLVAGDQGTDTQYF. Here the CDR3 DNA reads TGTGCCAGCAGCCAAGTATTGGTAGCGGGAGATCAGGGCACAGATACGCAGTATTTT.

This clonotype showed up just a few times. V gene TRBV18 combines with J gene TRBJ1-1; D not resolved. This CDR3 is built from 12 residues. Germline lookup yields CDR1 KGHSH and CDR2 LQKENI. V was shortened by 3 bases and J by 5 bases, with 7 bases between the two germline ends. CDR3 region: CASSPHETEAFF. In nucleotides, the CDR3 is TGTGCCAGCTCACCTCACGAGACTGAAGCTTTCTTT.